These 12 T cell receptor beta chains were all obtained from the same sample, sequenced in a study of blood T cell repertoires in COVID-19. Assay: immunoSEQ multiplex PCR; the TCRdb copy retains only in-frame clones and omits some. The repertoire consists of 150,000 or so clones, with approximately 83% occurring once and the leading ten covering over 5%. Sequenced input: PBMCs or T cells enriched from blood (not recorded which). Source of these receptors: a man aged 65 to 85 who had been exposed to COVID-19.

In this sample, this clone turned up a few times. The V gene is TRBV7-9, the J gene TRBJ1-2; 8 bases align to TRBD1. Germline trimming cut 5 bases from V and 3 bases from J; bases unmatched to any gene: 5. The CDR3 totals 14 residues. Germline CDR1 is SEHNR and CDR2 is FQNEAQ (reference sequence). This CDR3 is CASSGQGGDYGYTF. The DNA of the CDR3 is TGTGCCAGCAGCGGACAGGGTGGGGACTATGGCTACACCTTC. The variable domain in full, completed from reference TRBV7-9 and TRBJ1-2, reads DTGVSQNPRHKITKRGQNVTFRCDPISEHNRLYWYRQTLGQGPEFLTYFQNEAQLEKSRLLSDRFSAERPKGSFSTLEIQRTEQGDSAMYLCASSGQGGDYGYTFGSGTRLTVV.

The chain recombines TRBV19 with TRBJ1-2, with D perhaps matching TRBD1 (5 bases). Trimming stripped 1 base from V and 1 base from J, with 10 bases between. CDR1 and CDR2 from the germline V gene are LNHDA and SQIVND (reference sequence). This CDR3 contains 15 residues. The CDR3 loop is CASSIVDSLNYGYTF. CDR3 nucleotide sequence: TGTGCCAGTAGTATAGTTGACAGCCTTAACTATGGCTACACCTTC.

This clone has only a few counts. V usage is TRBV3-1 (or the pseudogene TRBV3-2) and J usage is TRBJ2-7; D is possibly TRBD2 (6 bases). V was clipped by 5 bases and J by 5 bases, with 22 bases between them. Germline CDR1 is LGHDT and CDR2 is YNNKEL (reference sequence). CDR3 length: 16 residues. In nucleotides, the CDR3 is TGTGCCAGCAGCGGCTCTCTCAACGGAGGGAACCACGAGCAGTACTTC. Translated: CASSGSLNGGNHEQYF.

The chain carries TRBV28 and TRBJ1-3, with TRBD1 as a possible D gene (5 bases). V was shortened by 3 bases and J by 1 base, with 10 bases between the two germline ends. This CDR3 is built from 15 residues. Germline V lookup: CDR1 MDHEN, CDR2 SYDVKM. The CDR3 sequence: CASSLGTESGNTIYF. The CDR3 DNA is TGTGCCAGCAGTTTGGGGACTGAGTCTGGAAACACCATATATTTT.

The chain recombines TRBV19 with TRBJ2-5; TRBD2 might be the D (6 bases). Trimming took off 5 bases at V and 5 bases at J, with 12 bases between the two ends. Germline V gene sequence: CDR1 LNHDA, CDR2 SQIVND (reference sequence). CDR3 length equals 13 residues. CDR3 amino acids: CASSDLGGETQYF. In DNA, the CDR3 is TGTGCCAGTAGTGATCTCGGAGGGGAGACCCAGTACTTC.

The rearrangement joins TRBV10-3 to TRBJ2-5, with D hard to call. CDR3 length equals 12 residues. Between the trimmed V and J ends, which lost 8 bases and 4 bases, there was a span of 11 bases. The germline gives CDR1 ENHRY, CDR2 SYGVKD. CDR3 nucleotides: TGTGCCATCTCTCCCTTACTAGAGACCCAGTACTTC. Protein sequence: CAISPLLETQYF.

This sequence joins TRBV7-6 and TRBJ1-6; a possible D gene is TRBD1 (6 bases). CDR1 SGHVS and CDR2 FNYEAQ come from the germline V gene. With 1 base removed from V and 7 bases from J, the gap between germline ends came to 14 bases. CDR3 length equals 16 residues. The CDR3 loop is CASSLGGGGRNSPLHF. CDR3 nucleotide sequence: TGTGCCAGCAGCTTAGGAGGGGGGGGGAGGAATTCACCCCTCCACTTT.

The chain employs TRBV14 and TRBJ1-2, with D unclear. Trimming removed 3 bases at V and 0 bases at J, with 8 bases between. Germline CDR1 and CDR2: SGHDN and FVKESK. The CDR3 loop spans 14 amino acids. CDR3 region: CASSQLASNYGYTF. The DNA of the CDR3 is TGTGCCAGCAGCCAGCTGGCTTCTAACTATGGCTACACCTTC.

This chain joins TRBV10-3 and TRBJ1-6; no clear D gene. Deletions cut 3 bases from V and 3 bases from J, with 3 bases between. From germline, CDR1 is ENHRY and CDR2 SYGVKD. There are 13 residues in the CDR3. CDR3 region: CAISDSYNSPLHF. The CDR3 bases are TGTGCCATCAGTGACAGCTATAATTCACCCCTCCACTTT.

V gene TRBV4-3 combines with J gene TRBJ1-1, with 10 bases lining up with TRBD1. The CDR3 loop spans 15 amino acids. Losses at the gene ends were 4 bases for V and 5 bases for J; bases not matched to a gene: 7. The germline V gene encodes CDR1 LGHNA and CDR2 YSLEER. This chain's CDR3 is CASSRDRGRSTEAFF. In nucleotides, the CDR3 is TGCGCCAGCAGCCGGGACAGGGGCAGGTCGACTGAAGCTTTCTTT.

The CDR3 protein is CASWVGSSGNTIYF. The CDR3 nucleotides read TGTGCCAGTTGGGTGGGGAGCTCTGGAAACACCATATATTTT. The J gene is TRBJ1-3, the V gene TRBV19; no reliable D call. The germline V and J ends were trimmed by 8 bases and 0 bases, with 11 bases remaining between them. The CDR3 totals 14 residues. Germline V gives CDR1 LNHDA, CDR2 SQIVND (reference sequence).

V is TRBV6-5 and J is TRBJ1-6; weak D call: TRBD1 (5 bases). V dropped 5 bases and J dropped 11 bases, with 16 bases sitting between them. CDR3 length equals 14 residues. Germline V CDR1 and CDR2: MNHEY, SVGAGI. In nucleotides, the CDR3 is TGTGCCAGCAGTCCAGGTTGGGGGGATCCACCCCTCCACTTT. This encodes CASSPGWGDPPLHF.